Below, one TCR beta chain is given with its context. No antigen is known for it. The germline V gene has CDR1 SQVTM and CDR2 ANQGSEA. The length of the CDR3 is 15 residues. This entry belongs to a study of CXCR3-negative and CXCR3-positive naive CD8 T cells. Study in general: Each library held about 1.5 +/- 0.3 million TRB reads, 130 million to 150 million in total.

Whole-study findings and limits: Diversity in memory CD8+ cells fell much lower than the comparably high levels seen in both naive subsets.

Each TRB cDNA library was prepared by 5' RACE (with UMI labels). TCRdb reprocessed the 5' RACE reads and keeps a single row for each CDR3 protein, giving no DNA. The sample data list a few thousand distinct CDR3 sequences. V and J are TRBV29-1 and TRBJ2-7; lacking DNA, the TRBD1 call made by TCRdb goes unchecked. The source is a human donor in good health. Some clones in this sample may be carry-over from other donors' samples. The specimen sequenced was naive CXCR3- CD8+ T cells from blood. Sample subset: CD45RO-CCR7+CD27+CD95- naive CD8+ T cells lacking CXCR3 (TNR3-). The CDR3 sequence is CSVEDRDRHSYEQYF.